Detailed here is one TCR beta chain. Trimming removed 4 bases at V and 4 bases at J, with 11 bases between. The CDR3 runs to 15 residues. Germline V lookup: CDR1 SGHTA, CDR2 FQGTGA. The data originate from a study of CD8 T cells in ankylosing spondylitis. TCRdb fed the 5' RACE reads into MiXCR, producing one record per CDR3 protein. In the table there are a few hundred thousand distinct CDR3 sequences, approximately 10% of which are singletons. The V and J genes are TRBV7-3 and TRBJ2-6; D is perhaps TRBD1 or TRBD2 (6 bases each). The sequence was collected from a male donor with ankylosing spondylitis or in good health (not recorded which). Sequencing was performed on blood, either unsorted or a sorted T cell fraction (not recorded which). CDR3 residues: CASSYGGTGANVLTF. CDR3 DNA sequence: TGTGCCAGCAGCTATGGAGGGACAGGGGCCAACGTCCTGACTTTC.